This passage covers 14 T cell receptor beta chains from one sample sequenced in a study of Tregs in tolerant kidney transplant recipients. Clones were sequenced by immunoSEQ multiplex PCR, and TCRdb holds only the in-frame ones, with some missing. The data hold more than 60,000 clones, with around 98% observed a single time. Specimen: CD4+ T cells from blood, collected before the transplant. These receptor sequences come from a human donor who received a combined kidney and bone marrow transplant.

With respect to this clone: Additional DNA sequences in this sample encode the identical CDR3. The chain joins TRBV5-1 to TRBJ2-3; a weak D match, TRBD1 (6 bases). The CDR3 covers 13 residues. The germline V gene encodes CDR1 SGHRS and CDR2 YFSETQ. V lost 2 bases, J lost 5 bases, and 9 bases lay in between. CDR3 sequence (DNA): TGCGCCAGCAGCTTTTGGGGGCGAGATACGCAGTATTTT. Translated: CASSFWGRDTQYF.

V and J are TRBV5-1 and TRBJ1-2; no clear D. This CDR3 is built from 15 residues. CDR1 and CDR2 (germline): SGHRS, YFSETQ. V was trimmed by 1 base and J by 3 bases, leaving 13 bases between them. CDR3 amino acids: CASSLSSGFDYGYTF. The CDR3 DNA follows: TGCGCCAGCAGCTTGAGTAGCGGTTTCGACTATGGCTACACCTTC. The full variable domain, in which reference TRBV5-1 and TRBJ1-2 provide the parts outside the CDR3, is KAGVTQTPRYLIKTRGQQVTLSCSPISGHRSVSWYQQTPGQGLQFLFEYFSETQRNKGNFPGRFSGRQFSNSRSEMNVSTLELGDSALYLCASSLSSGFDYGYTFGSGTRLTVV.

This chain joins TRBV19 and TRBJ1-5, with D maybe TRBD1 (5 bases). The CDR3 totals 12 residues. Per germline, CDR1 LNHDA and CDR2 SQIVND (reference sequence). The ends were cut back, 6 bases at V and 6 bases at J, with 9 bases in the middle. This CDR3 reads CASRTGGQPQHF. The CDR3 DNA reads TGTGCCAGTAGAACGGGGGGTCAGCCCCAGCATTTT.

The rearrangement joins TRBV2 to TRBJ1-4; 9 bases are a match to TRBD1. The CDR3 length is 15 residues. Per germline, CDR1 SNHLY and CDR2 FYNNEI. The trim removed 0 bases at V and 8 bases at J, leaving 4 bases unmatched. CDR3 loop: CASSEAGQGHEKLFF. DNA of the CDR3: TGTGCCAGCAGTGAAGCGGGACAGGGACACGAAAAACTGTTTTTT. The full variable domain, rest sourced from reference TRBV2 and TRBJ1-4, is EPEVTQTPSHQVTQMGQEVILRCVPISNHLYFYWYRQILGQKVEFLVSFYNNEISEKSEIFDDQFSVERPDGSNFTLKIRSTKLEDSAMYFCASSEAGQGHEKLFFGSGTQLSVL.

The V and J genes are TRBV28 and TRBJ2-7, with TRBD1 matching over 8 bases. There are 16 residues in the CDR3. CDR1 MDHEN and CDR2 SYDVKM come from the germline V gene. J gave up 2 bases and V 5 bases, and 11 bases lay outside the gene matches. CDR3 amino acids: CASSLPGQGRAYEQYF. In DNA form, the CDR3 reads TGTGCCAGCAGTCTCCCCGGACAGGGACGGGCCTACGAGCAGTACTTC.

The chain has TRBV5-5 and TRBJ2-5; 10 bases agree with TRBD1. This CDR3 region has 15 residues. Germline assignment: CDR1 SGHKS and CDR2 YYEKEE (reference sequence). V shed 0 bases and J 1 base; nucleotides not matched to a gene: 0. The CDR3 nucleotides are TGTGCCAGCAGCTTGGGGACAGGGGGCCAAGAGACCCAGTACTTC. It encodes CASSLGTGGQETQYF.

The chain recombines TRBV11-3 with TRBJ2-2; 10 bases are a match to TRBD2. This CDR3 region has 16 residues. The V and J ends lost 5 bases and 6 bases, in that order; junction bases with no gene match: 9. Germline assignment: CDR1 SGHNT and CDR2 YENEEA. CDR3 amino acids: CASSQRTSGNPGELFF. CDR3 DNA: TGTGCCAGCAGCCAACGGACTAGCGGAAACCCCGGGGAGCTGTTTTTT.

The chain's CDR3 is CASSITQRGGLKTQYF. For the CDR3, the DNA is TGTGCCAGTAGTATCACCCAACGGGGGGGCCTGAAGACCCAGTACTTC. This sequence joins TRBV19 and TRBJ2-5; 8 nucleotides align to TRBD2. The CDR3 runs 16 residues. The V segment lost 3 bases and the J segment 6 bases; nucleotides outside the gene matches: 12. Germline assignment: CDR1 LNHDA and CDR2 SQIVND (reference sequence). The entire variable domain, with the rest obtained from reference TRBV19 and TRBJ2-5, is as follows: DGGITQSPKYLFRKEGQNVTLSCEQNLNHDAMYWYRQDPGQGLRLIYYSQIVNDFQKGDIAEGYSVSREKKESFPLTVTSAQKNPTAFYLCASSITQRGGLKTQYFGPGTRLLVL.

This chain joins TRBV5-4 and TRBJ1-6; 7 bases are a match to TRBD1. Unmatched junction bases numbered 5, after V lost 4 bases and J lost 4 bases. The CDR3 contains 15 residues. Germline V lookup: CDR1 SGHNT, CDR2 YYREEE (reference sequence). For the CDR3, the DNA is TGTGCCAGCAGCCGGGACAGATTGTATAATTCACCCCTCCACTTT. Encoded protein: CASSRDRLYNSPLHF.

The chain has TRBV30 and TRBJ1-2; D is perhaps TRBD1 (5 bases). From germline, CDR1 is GTSNPN and CDR2 SVGIG (reference sequence). The V gene lost 2 bases and the J gene lost 4 bases, with 14 bases spanning the gap. CDR3 size: 14 residues. CDR3 region: CAWSRGGDFYGYTF. DNA for the CDR3: TGTGCCTGGAGTCGGGGTGGGGACTTCTATGGCTACACCTTC.

The genes are TRBV4-2 and TRBJ2-3, with 8 positions matching TRBD2. Trimming took 1 base from V and 7 from J; bases not matched to a gene: 10. The CDR3 runs 16 residues. Per the germline V gene, CDR1 is LGHNA and CDR2 is YNFKEQ. In DNA form, the CDR3 reads TGTGCCAGCAGCCAAGTGGAACGGGGGGGCGGATATACGCAGTATTTT. Translated, it gives CASSQVERGGGYTQYF.

The chain employs TRBV4-2 and TRBJ2-7; 9 nucleotides align to TRBD2. Germline V gene data show CDR1 as LGHNA and CDR2 as YNFKEQ. The CDR3 is 16 residues long. J lost 0 bases, V lost 3 bases, and 6 bases had no gene match. The CDR3 DNA reads TGTGCCAGCAGCCATGTGACTAGCGGCTTCTCCTACGAGCAGTACTTC. Translated, it gives CASSHVTSGFSYEQYF.

The V call is TRBV5-6, the J call TRBJ2-5; TRBD1 aligns across 9 bases. The DNA end lines up better with TRBJ2-7; the J call may be wrong. CDR1 and CDR2 (germline): SGHDT, YYEEEE. The CDR3 covers 14 residues. The CDR3 is CASSRDRETYEQYF. CDR3 nucleotides: TGTGCCAGCAGCCGGGACAGGGAGACTTACGAGCAGTACTTC.

This chain links TRBV4-2 with TRBJ2-3; TRBD1 is a possible D gene (5 bases). V lost 7 bases to trimming and J lost 2 bases, with 13 bases between them. The CDR3 loop spans 14 amino acids. The germline V gene has CDR1 LGHNA and CDR2 YNFKEQ. In DNA form, the CDR3 reads TGTGCCAGCACCCTAGGGGCGCTCACAGATACGCAGTATTTT. Translated, it gives CASTLGALTDTQYF.